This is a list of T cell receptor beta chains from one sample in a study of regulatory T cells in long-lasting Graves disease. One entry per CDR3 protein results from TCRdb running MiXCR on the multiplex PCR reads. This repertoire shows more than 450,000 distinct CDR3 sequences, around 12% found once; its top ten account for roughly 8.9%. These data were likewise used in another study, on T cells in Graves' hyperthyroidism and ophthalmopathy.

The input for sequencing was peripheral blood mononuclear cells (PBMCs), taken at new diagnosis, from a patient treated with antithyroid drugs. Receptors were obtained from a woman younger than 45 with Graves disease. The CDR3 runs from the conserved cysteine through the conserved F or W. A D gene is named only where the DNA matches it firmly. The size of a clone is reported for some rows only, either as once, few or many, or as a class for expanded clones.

CDR3aa: CASSYTLVGSEAFF; CDR3nt: TGTGCCAGCAGTTATACCCTGGTGGGGTCTGAAGCTTTCTTT; v_gene: TRBV28; j_gene: TRBJ1-1; d_gene: -; abundance: many
CDR3aa: CASRPTGPWTDTQYF; CDR3nt: TGTGCCAGCCGCCCCACAGGGCCCTGGACAGATACGCAGTATTTT; v_gene: TRBV28; j_gene: TRBJ2-3; d_gene: -; abundance: many
CDR3aa: CASSLMGRNSPLHF; CDR3nt: TGTGCCAGCAGTTTAATGGGGAGGAATTCACCCCTCCACTTT; v_gene: TRBV12-3/TRBV12-4; j_gene: TRBJ1-6; d_gene: -; abundance: many
CDR3aa: CASSTAGTGIETQYF; CDR3nt: TGTGCCAGTAGTACCGCCGGGACAGGAATAGAGACCCAGTACTTC; v_gene: TRBV19; j_gene: TRBJ2-5; d_gene: TRBD1; abundance: many
CDR3aa: CAISEGQGSYEQYF; CDR3nt: TGTGCCATCAGTGAGGGGCAGGGATCGTACGAGCAGTACTTC; v_gene: TRBV10-3; j_gene: TRBJ2-7; d_gene: -; abundance: many
CDR3aa: CASSLSGRGAGNTIYF; CDR3nt: TGTGCCAGCAGTTTATCTGGCAGGGGGGCGGGAAACACCATATATTTT; v_gene: TRBV28; j_gene: TRBJ1-3; d_gene: TRBD1; abundance: many
CDR3aa: CASSLVQDTEAFF; CDR3nt: TGTGCCAGCAGCTTAGTCCAGGACACTGAAGCTTTCTTT; v_gene: TRBV7-9; j_gene: TRBJ1-1; d_gene: -; abundance: -
CDR3aa: CASSLQGTGELFF; CDR3nt: TGTGCCAGCAGCCTACAGGGTACCGGGGAGCTGTTTTTT; v_gene: TRBV12-3/TRBV12-4; j_gene: TRBJ2-2; d_gene: -; abundance: many
CDR3aa: CASSPEGQPIPGGEKLFF; CDR3nt: TGCGCCAGCAGCCCAGAGGGACAGCCCATACCGGGGGGTGAAAAACTGTTTTTT; v_gene: TRBV4-3; j_gene: TRBJ1-4; d_gene: TRBD1; abundance: many
CDR3aa: CASSIRTSTDTQYF; CDR3nt: TGTGCCAGTAGTATTCGGACTAGCACAGATACGCAGTATTTT; v_gene: TRBV19; j_gene: TRBJ2-3; d_gene: -; abundance: few
CDR3aa: CASSIESRGTEAFF; CDR3nt: TGTGCCAGTAGTATAGAATCTCGGGGAACTGAAGCTTTCTTT; v_gene: TRBV19; j_gene: TRBJ1-1; d_gene: -; abundance: -
CDR3aa: CASSLSVRGRQPQHF; CDR3nt: TGTGCCAGCAGTTTATCAGTCAGGGGTCGACAGCCCCAGCATTTT; v_gene: TRBV27; j_gene: TRBJ1-5; d_gene: -; abundance: many
CDR3aa: CAIGRTDTQYF; CDR3nt: TGTGCCATTGGACGCACAGATACGCAGTATTTT; v_gene: TRBV10-3; j_gene: TRBJ2-3; d_gene: -; abundance: many
CDR3aa: CASSVGQLVFSYEQYF; CDR3nt: TGTGCCAGCAGCGTAGGACAGCTTGTATTCTCCTACGAGCAGTACTTC; v_gene: TRBV6-1; j_gene: TRBJ2-7; d_gene: -; abundance: many
CDR3aa: CASSPPRGLSTDTQYF; CDR3nt: TGTGCCAGCAGCCCACCACGGGGGCTGAGCACAGATACGCAGTATTTT; v_gene: TRBV11-3; j_gene: TRBJ2-3; d_gene: -; abundance: many
CDR3aa: CASSQDRRNTEAFF; CDR3nt: TGTGCCAGCAGCCAAGACAGAAGGAACACTGAAGCTTTCTTT; v_gene: TRBV3-1; j_gene: TRBJ1-1; d_gene: -; abundance: many
CDR3aa: CASMDRDRRDGYTF; CDR3nt: TGTGCCAGCATGGACCGGGACAGACGTGATGGCTACACCTTC; v_gene: TRBV7-9; j_gene: TRBJ1-2; d_gene: TRBD1; abundance: -
CDR3aa: CATSRDLFWNSPLHF; CDR3nt: TGTGCCACCAGCAGAGATCTGTTTTGGAATTCACCCCTCCACTTT; v_gene: TRBV15; j_gene: TRBJ1-6; d_gene: -; abundance: few
CDR3aa: CASSSLAGGPMNEQFF; CDR3nt: TGTGCCAGCAGCTCCCTAGCGGGAGGGCCTATGAATGAGCAGTTCTTC; v_gene: TRBV11-2; j_gene: TRBJ2-1; d_gene: TRBD2; abundance: many
CDR3aa: CASSSGGSTEAFF; CDR3nt: TGTGCCAGCAGTTCGGGCGGTAGCACTGAAGCTTTCTTT; v_gene: TRBV27; j_gene: TRBJ1-1; d_gene: -; abundance: few
CDR3aa: CASSAGTSSTEAFF; CDR3nt: TGCGCCAGCAGCGCCGGGACATCGAGCACTGAAGCTTTCTTT; v_gene: TRBV5-1; j_gene: TRBJ1-1; d_gene: -; abundance: -
CDR3aa: CSARSPGTRGEQYF; CDR3nt: TGCAGTGCTAGGAGCCCCGGGACTAGAGGCGAGCAGTACTTC; v_gene: TRBV20-1; j_gene: TRBJ2-7; d_gene: TRBD2; abundance: few
CDR3aa: CASSLVGGTTDTQYF; CDR3nt: TGTGCCAGCAGCTTAGTGGGGGGTACGACAGATACGCAGTATTTT; v_gene: TRBV7-2; j_gene: TRBJ2-3; d_gene: -; abundance: -
CDR3aa: CASSEGNRGASEQYF; CDR3nt: TGCGCCAGCAGTGAGGGGAACAGGGGTGCGTCCGAGCAGTACTTC; v_gene: TRBV10-1; j_gene: TRBJ2-7; d_gene: TRBD1; abundance: many
CDR3aa: CSVRYSNYGYTF; CDR3nt: TGCAGCGTGCGTTACAGTAACTATGGCTACACCTTC; v_gene: TRBV29-1; j_gene: TRBJ1-2; d_gene: -; abundance: many
CDR3aa: CASNGAGDNYGYTF; CDR3nt: TGTGCCAGTAACGGAGCAGGGGACAACTATGGCTACACCTTC; v_gene: TRBV19; j_gene: TRBJ1-2; d_gene: -; abundance: -
CDR3aa: CASKIEGRGSYEQYF; CDR3nt: TGTGCCAGCAAAATAGAGGGGCGCGGGTCCTACGAGCAGTACTTC; v_gene: TRBV27; j_gene: TRBJ2-7; d_gene: -; abundance: many
CDR3aa: CASSFRIGTYEQYF; CDR3nt: TGTGCCAGCAGTTTTCGGATAGGGACCTACGAGCAGTACTTC; v_gene: TRBV28; j_gene: TRBJ2-7; d_gene: -; abundance: many
CDR3aa: CASSPRLARAGELFF; CDR3nt: TGTGCCAGCAGTCCTCGACTAGCTCGTGCCGGGGAGCTGTTTTTT; v_gene: TRBV5-5; j_gene: TRBJ2-2; d_gene: TRBD2; abundance: many
CDR3aa: CASSIDHFDQPQHF; CDR3nt: TGTGCCAGTAGTATAGATCACTTCGACCAGCCCCAGCATTTT; v_gene: TRBV19; j_gene: TRBJ1-5; d_gene: -; abundance: few
CDR3aa: CASVGQGAGTEAFF; CDR3nt: TGTGCCAGCGTGGGACAGGGGGCCGGCACTGAAGCTTTCTTT; v_gene: TRBV2; j_gene: TRBJ1-1; d_gene: TRBD1; abundance: many
CDR3aa: CVSSLGRGKDTQYF; CDR3nt: TGTGTCAGCAGCTTAGGCAGGGGAAAAGATACGCAGTATTTT; v_gene: TRBV13; j_gene: TRBJ2-3; d_gene: -; abundance: -
CDR3aa: CASREQGGNSPLHF; CDR3nt: TGTGCCAGCAGGGAACAGGGGGGAAATTCACCCCTCCACTTT; v_gene: TRBV2; j_gene: TRBJ1-6; d_gene: TRBD1; abundance: many
CDR3aa: CSVRGPNYEQYF; CDR3nt: TGCAGCGTTAGGGGACCGAACTACGAGCAGTACTTC; v_gene: TRBV29-1; j_gene: TRBJ2-7; d_gene: -; abundance: few
CDR3aa: CASSVRAGSNQPQHF; CDR3nt: TGTGCCAGCAGTGTTAGGGCCGGAAGCAATCAGCCCCAGCATTTT; v_gene: TRBV2; j_gene: TRBJ1-5; d_gene: -; abundance: many
CDR3aa: CASSRSEAFF; CDR3nt: TGTGCCAGCTCCCGATCTGAAGCTTTCTTT; v_gene: TRBV18; j_gene: TRBJ1-1; d_gene: -; abundance: many
CDR3aa: CASSLDGRNTEAFF; CDR3nt: TGTGCCAGCAGCTTGGACGGAAGGAACACTGAAGCTTTCTTT; v_gene: TRBV5-1; j_gene: TRBJ1-1; d_gene: -; abundance: many
CDR3aa: CASKATEFYNEQFF; CDR3nt: TGTGCCAGCAAGGCGACAGAGTTCTACAATGAGCAGTTCTTC; v_gene: TRBV6-2/TRBV6-3; j_gene: TRBJ2-1; d_gene: -; abundance: few
CDR3aa: CASTVRDNRNTGELFF; CDR3nt: TGTGCCAGCACTGTACGGGACAACCGGAACACCGGGGAGCTGTTTTTT; v_gene: TRBV2; j_gene: TRBJ2-2; d_gene: -; abundance: many
CDR3aa: CSAREWQGKSTDTQYF; CDR3nt: TGCAGTGCTAGAGAGTGGCAGGGAAAAAGCACAGATACGCAGTATTTT; v_gene: TRBV20-1; j_gene: TRBJ2-3; d_gene: -; abundance: many